This TCR beta chain is from a study of blood T cell repertoires in COVID-19. Looking at the study overall: Italy, Spain and the United States were the sources of the convalescent and acute COVID-19 samples.

Source study methods: Counts of nucleated cells, estimated from reference gene primer amplification, were obtained. Here immunoSEQ multiplex PCR was the method, and the copy in TCRdb shows in-frame clones only, minus some. For V, J and clone size, that table is used; D and trimming come from the DNA. The sample carries roughly 260,000 clones, roughly 87% recorded once. About this clone itself: Other DNA sequences of this sample code for an identical CDR3.

CDR3 length: 14 amino acids. V lost 3 bases and J lost 2; bases outside the gene matches: 3. The V gene's germline CDR1 is KGHSH and CDR2 LQKENI. Recruits, aged about 18 to 89 years, lived in 25 or so US areas. Participants reported their clinical history, and cohort assignment relied on those reports. The rearrangement joins TRBV18 to TRBJ1-1; 7 positions agree with TRBD1. This TCR came from a woman in her thirties with acute COVID-19. Specimen: PBMCs or T cells enriched from blood (not recorded which). CDR3 coding DNA: TGTGCCAGCTCACCGCAGGGGGGTAACACTGAAGCTTTCTTT. Translated, it gives CASSPQGGNTEAFF.